Listed below are T cell receptor beta chains from one sample, sequenced in a study of blood T cell repertoires in COVID-19. The protocol was immunoSEQ multiplex PCR, while the TCRdb copy is restricted to in-frame clones and leaves out a portion. The data show 150,000 to 200,000 clones, around 80% seen once. Sequenced input: peripheral blood. Source of these receptors: a man between 65 and 85 years old with active or convalescent COVID-19. The CDR3 runs from the conserved cysteine through the conserved F or W. The D gene is left open where the match is weak. Clone size is stated in some rows and not others, as once, few, many or a class when expanded.

clone size	V gene	J gene	D gene	CDR3 DNA	CDR3 protein
-	TRBV5-1	TRBJ2-1	-	TGCGCCAGCACGAGGACTGAGGGTCTCAATGAGCAGTTCTTC	CASTRTEGLNEQFF
-	TRBV19	TRBJ1-2	-	TGTGCCAGTAGTATAGGTTCAGTGAATGGCTACACCTTC	CASSIGSVNGYTF
-	TRBV27	TRBJ1-3	TRBD1	TGTGCCAGCAGTCGGATAGGGGCAGGGGGCGCTTACACCATATATTTT	CASSRIGAGGAYTIYF
-	TRBV6-6	TRBJ2-7	-	TGTGCCAGCAGTCCCCAGGCAAGGATCGACGGCTACGAGCAGTACTTC	CASSPQARIDGYEQYF
few	TRBV5-1	TRBJ1-3	-	TGCGCCAGCAGCGGTTACGGGGACTCTGGAAACACCATATATTTT	CASSGYGDSGNTIYF
-	TRBV5-4	TRBJ2-7	-	TGTGCCAGCAGCTCCCCCCAGGGGACCTCTCCCTACGAGCAGTACTTC	CASSSPQGTSPYEQYF
once	TRBV5-1	TRBJ2-5	-	TGCGCCAGCAGCTTTGGGGGGGAGACCCAGTACTTC	CASSFGGETQYF
few	TRBV5-1	TRBJ2-1	-	TGCGCCAGCAGGTCACTAGCGTCCTTAGGGGGAAATGAGCAGTTCTTC	CASRSLASLGGNEQFF
-	TRBV6-5	TRBJ1-1	TRBD1	TGTGCCAGCAGGACGAGGGACAGGGGAACTGAAGCTTTCTTT	CASRTRDRGTEAFF
-	TRBV6-1	TRBJ1-1	TRBD1	TGTGCCAGCAGTGAAGCCGTTCGGTCAGGGGGAGCTTTCTTT	CASSEAVRSGGAFF
-	TRBV18	TRBJ2-3	TRBD1	TGTGCCAGCTCTCCACAGGGGGCTAGCACAGATACGCAGTATTTT	CASSPQGASTDTQYF
few	TRBV10-3	TRBJ1-2	-	TGTGCCATCAGTGAGGAGCGGGACTATGGCTACACCTTC	CAISEERDYGYTF
once	TRBV27	TRBJ2-1	-	TGTGCCAGCAGTTTATCTCCCGGGGTTGGCTACAATGAGCAGTTCTTC	CASSLSPGVGYNEQFF
-	TRBV6-5	TRBJ2-7	-	TGTGCCAGCAGCGGACGGGGAAACGAGCAGTACTTC	CASSGRGNEQYF
-	TRBV2	TRBJ1-3	-	TGTGCCAGCCAGCGACCAGGGGAAGGGAACACCATATATTTT	CASQRPGEGNTIYF
-	TRBV5-1	TRBJ2-3	TRBD2	TGCGCCAGCAGCTTGGGGAAGACTAGCGGGGGGGTACATACGCAGTATTTT	CASSLGKTSGGVHTQYF
-	TRBV11-2	TRBJ2-7	TRBD2	TGTGCCAGCAGCTTAGGCGCAGGTAGCGGGGTGTACGAGCAGTACTTC	CASSLGAGSGVYEQYF